This TCR beta chain was sequenced for a study of blood T cell repertoires in COVID-19. Background on the study: The origin of the acute and convalescent COVID-19 samples was the United States, Italy and Spain.

The authors' processing: The assay estimated nucleated cells by amplifying reference gene primers. Here immunoSEQ multiplex PCR was the method, and the copy in TCRdb shows in-frame clones only, minus some. The DNA was the basis for D and trimming; V, J and clone size are from that table. The table shows about 99,000 clones, with around 84% occurring only once. Germline assignment: CDR1 SGHTA and CDR2 FQGTGA. The CDR3 runs to 13 residues. V was shortened by 1 base and J by 8 bases, with 11 bases between the two germline ends. The chain recombines TRBV7-3 with TRBJ1-2; D is possibly TRBD1 (6 bases). Material for sequencing was peripheral blood. The origin of this receptor is a man aged 65-85 years with active or convalescent COVID-19. CDR3 nucleotide sequence: TGTGCCAGCAGCTTAATCAGGGGTGGGGGCTACACCTTC. As protein: CASSLIRGGGYTF.